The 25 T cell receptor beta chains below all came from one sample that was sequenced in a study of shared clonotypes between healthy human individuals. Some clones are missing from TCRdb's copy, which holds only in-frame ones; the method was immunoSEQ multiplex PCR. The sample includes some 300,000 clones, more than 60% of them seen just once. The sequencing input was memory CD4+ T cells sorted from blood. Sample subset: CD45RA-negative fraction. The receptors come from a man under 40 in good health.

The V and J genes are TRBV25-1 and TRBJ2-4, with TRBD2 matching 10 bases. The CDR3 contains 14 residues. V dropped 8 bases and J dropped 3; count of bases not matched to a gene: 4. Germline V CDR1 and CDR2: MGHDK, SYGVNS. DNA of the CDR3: TGTGCCAGCTCAGGACTAGCGGACAAAAACATTCAGTACTTC. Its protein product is CASSGLADKNIQYF.

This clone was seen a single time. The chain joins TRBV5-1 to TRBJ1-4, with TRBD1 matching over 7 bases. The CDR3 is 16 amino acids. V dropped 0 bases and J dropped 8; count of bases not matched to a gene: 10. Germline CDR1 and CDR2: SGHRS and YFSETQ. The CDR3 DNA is TGCGCCAGCAGCTTGGGGCGAGGGGGCGCGCAGGAAAAACTGTTTTTT. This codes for CASSLGRGGAQEKLFF.

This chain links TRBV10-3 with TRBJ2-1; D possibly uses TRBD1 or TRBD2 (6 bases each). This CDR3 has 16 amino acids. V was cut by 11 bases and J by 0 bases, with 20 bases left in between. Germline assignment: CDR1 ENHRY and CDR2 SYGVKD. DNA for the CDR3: TGTGCCTCGAACCCTACGGGGGCGCGCTCCTACAATGAGCAGTTCTTC. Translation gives CASNPTGARSYNEQFF.

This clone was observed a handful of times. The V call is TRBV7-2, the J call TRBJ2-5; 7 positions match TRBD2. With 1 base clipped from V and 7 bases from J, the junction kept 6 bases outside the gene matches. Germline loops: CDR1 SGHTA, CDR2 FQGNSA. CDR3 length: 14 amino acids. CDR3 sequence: CASSLGRLAGTQYF. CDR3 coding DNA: TGTGCCAGCAGCTTAGGAAGACTAGCAGGGACCCAGTACTTC.

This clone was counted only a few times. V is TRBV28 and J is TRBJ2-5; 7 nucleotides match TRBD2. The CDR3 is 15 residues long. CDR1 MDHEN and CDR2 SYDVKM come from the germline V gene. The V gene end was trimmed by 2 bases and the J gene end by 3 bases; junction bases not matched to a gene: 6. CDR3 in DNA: TGTGCCAGCAGTTTAGGGGGGGGTAGCGAAGAGACCCAGTACTTC. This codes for CASSLGGGSEETQYF.

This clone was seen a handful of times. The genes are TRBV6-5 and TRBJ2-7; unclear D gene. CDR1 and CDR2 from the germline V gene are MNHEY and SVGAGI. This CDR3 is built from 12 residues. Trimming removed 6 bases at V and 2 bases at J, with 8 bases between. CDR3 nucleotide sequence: TGTGCCAGCAGCCTTGGAGCCTACGAGCAGTACTTC. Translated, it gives CASSLGAYEQYF.

CDR3 amino acids: CASSHSAGVKQETQYF. CDR3 DNA: TGTGCCAGCAGCCACTCAGCGGGAGTAAAACAAGAGACCCAGTACTTC. The gene calls are TRBV7-6 and TRBJ2-5; 8 bases are a match to TRBD2. The CDR3 loop spans 16 amino acids. V was pared by 5 bases and J by 2 bases, with 10 bases of the junction left unmatched. Germline CDR1 SGHVS, CDR2 FNYEAQ.

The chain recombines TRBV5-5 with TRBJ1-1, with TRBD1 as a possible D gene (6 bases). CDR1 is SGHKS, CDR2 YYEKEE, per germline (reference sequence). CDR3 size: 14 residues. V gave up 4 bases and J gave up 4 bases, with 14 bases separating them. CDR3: CASSLGWGPTEAFF. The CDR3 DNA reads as TGTGCCAGCAGCCTTGGCTGGGGGCCCACTGAAGCTTTCTTT.

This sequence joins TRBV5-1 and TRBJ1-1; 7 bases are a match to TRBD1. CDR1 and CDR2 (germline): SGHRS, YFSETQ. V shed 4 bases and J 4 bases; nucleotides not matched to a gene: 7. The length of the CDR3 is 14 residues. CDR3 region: CASSKGGALTEAFF. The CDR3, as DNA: TGCGCCAGCAGCAAAGGGGGCGCGCTCACTGAAGCTTTCTTT.

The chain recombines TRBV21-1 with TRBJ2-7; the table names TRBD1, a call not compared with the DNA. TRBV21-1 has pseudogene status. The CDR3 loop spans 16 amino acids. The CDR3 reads CASSENLTGAEYEQYF. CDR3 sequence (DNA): TGTGCCAGCAGCGAAAACCTTACAGGGGCGGAATACGAGCAGTACTTC.

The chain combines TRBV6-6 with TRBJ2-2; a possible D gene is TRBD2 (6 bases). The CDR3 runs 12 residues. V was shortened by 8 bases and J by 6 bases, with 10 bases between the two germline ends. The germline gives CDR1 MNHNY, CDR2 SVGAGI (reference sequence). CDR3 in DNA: TGTGCCAGCTCCGGGGGTCCCGGGGAGCTGTTTTTT. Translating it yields CASSGGPGELFF.

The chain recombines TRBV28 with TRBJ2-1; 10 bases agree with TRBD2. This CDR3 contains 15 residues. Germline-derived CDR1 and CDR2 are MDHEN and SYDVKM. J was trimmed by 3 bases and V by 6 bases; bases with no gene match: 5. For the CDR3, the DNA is TGTGCCAGCAGGTCAATAGCGGGAGGCTACAATGAGCAGTTCTTC. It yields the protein CASRSIAGGYNEQFF.

The CDR3 protein is CASRVGGAPGELFF. Here the CDR3 DNA reads TGTGCCAGCAGAGTGGGAGGGGCCCCCGGGGAGCTGTTTTTT. The chain links TRBV2 to TRBJ2-2; 7 bases are shared with TRBD2. Germline assignment: CDR1 SNHLY and CDR2 FYNNEI. The trim removed 6 bases at V and 6 bases at J, leaving 7 bases unmatched. This CDR3 region has 14 residues.

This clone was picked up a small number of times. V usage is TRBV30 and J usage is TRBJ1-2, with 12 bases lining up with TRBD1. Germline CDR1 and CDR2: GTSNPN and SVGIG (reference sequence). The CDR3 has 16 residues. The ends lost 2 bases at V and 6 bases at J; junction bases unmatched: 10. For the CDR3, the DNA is TGTGCCTGGAGTTTGTCCGGGACAGGGGGCGCGAATGGCTACACCTTC. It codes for CAWSLSGTGGANGYTF.

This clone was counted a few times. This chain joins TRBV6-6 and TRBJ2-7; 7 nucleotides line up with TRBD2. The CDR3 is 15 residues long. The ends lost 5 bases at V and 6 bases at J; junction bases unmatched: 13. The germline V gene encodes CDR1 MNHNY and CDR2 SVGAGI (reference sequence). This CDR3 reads CASSPISGTSGEQYF. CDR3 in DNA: TGTGCCAGCAGTCCAATAAGCGGGACCTCGGGCGAGCAGTACTTC.

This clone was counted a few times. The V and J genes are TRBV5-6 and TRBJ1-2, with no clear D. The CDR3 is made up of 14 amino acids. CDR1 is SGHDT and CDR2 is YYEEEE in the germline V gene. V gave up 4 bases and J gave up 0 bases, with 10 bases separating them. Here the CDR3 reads CASSPQRTNYGYTF. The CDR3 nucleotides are TGTGCCAGCAGCCCCCAAAGGACTAACTATGGCTACACCTTC.

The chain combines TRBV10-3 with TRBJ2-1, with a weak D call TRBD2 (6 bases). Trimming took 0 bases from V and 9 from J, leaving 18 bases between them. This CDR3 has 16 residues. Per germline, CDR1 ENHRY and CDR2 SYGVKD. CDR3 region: CAISESTSMTLVEQFF. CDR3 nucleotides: TGTGCCATCAGTGAGTCCACTAGCATGACTTTGGTTGAGCAGTTCTTC.

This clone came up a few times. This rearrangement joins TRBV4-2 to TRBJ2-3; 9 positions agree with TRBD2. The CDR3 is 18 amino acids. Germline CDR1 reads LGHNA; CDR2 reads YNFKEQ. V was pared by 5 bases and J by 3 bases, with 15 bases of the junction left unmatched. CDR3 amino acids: CASSEARVSGRGTDTQYF. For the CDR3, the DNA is TGTGCCAGCAGCGAAGCCCGTGTTAGCGGGAGAGGAACAGATACGCAGTATTTT.

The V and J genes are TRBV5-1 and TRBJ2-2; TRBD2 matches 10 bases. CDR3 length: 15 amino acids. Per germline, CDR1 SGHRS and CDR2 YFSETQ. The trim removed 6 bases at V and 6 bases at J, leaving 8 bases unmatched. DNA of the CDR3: TGCGCCAGCAAGCAGCGGGAGGGCCGGGCCGGGGAGCTGTTTTTT. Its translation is CASKQREGRAGELFF.

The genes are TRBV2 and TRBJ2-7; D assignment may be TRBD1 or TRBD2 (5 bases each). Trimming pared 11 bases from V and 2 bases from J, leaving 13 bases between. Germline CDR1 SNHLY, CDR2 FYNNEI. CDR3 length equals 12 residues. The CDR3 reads CAGSRGAYEQYF. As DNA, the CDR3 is TGTGCCGGTAGCCGGGGCGCCTACGAGCAGTACTTC.

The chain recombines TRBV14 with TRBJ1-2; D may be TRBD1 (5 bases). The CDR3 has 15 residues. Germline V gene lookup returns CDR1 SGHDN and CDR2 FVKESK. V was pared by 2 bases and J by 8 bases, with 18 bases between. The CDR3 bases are TGTGCCAGCAGCCAAATACCGGGACCGCCTTTCGGCTACACCTTC. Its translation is CASSQIPGPPFGYTF.

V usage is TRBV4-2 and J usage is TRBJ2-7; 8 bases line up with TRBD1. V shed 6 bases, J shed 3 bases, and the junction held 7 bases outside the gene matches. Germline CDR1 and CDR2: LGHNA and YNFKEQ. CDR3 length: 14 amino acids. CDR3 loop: CASSMTGENYEQYF. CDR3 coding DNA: TGTGCCAGCAGTATGACAGGGGAAAACTACGAGCAGTACTTC.

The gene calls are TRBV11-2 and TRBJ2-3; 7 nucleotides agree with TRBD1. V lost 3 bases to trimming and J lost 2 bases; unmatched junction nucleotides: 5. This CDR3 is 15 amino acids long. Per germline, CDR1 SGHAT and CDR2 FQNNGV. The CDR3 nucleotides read TGTGCCAGCAGCTTTACAGGGGACAACACAGATACGCAGTATTTT. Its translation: CASSFTGDNTDTQYF.

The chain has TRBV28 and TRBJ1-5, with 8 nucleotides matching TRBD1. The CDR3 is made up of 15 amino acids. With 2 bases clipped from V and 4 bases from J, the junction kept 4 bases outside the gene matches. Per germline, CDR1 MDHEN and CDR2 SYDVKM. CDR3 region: CASSLPTGENQPQHF. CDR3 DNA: TGTGCCAGCAGTTTACCGACAGGGGAGAATCAGCCCCAGCATTTT.

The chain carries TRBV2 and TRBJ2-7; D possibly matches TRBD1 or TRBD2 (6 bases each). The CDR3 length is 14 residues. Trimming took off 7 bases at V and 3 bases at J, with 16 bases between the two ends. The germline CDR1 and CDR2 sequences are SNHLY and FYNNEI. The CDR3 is CASTTGRSLYEQYF. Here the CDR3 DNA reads TGTGCCAGCACTACAGGGAGGTCCCTCTACGAGCAGTACTTC.